The 20 T cell receptor beta chains in this list originate from one sample, sequenced in a study of long-term antiretroviral therapy in people with HIV. Researchers ran immunoSEQ v3.0 at survey level. Only in-frame clones appear in the TCRdb table, and some are missing; sequencing was by immunoSEQ multiplex PCR. Of about 25,000 clones in the sample, around 88% were seen once. The source material was unsorted PBMCs, sampled 3 years after starting antiretroviral therapy. The source of these receptors is a man aged 18 to 30 with HIV.

This sequence joins TRBV11-2 and TRBJ2-2, with TRBD2 as a possible D gene (7 bases). CDR1 and CDR2 from the germline V gene are SGHAT and FQNNGV. This CDR3 region has 16 residues. With 5 bases removed from V and 3 bases from J, the gap between germline ends came to 16 bases. The CDR3 DNA sequence: TGTGCCAGCAGCACCGCGGGGGCCTCTGACACCGGGGAGCTGTTTTTT. Its translation is CASSTAGASDTGELFF. Looking up the rest from reference TRBV11-2 and TRBJ2-2 gives the full variable domain: EAGVAQSPRYKIIEKRQSVAFWCNPISGHATLYWYQQILGQGPKLLIQFQNNGVVDDSQLPKDRFSAERLKGVDSTLKIQPAKLEDSAVYLCASSTAGASDTGELFFGEGSRLTVL.

The gene calls are TRBV28 and TRBJ2-5; D perhaps matches TRBD2 (6 bases). CDR3 length: 14 residues. V was shortened by 8 bases and J by 2 bases, with 15 bases between the two germline ends. The germline gives CDR1 MDHEN, CDR2 SYDVKM. CDR3 amino acids: CASERGRQQETQYF. CDR3 DNA: TGTGCCAGCGAACGGGGGAGGCAGCAAGAGACCCAGTACTTC.

The gene calls are TRBV11-3 and TRBJ1-1; weak D call: TRBD1 (5 bases). With 1 base removed from V and 2 bases from J, the gap between germline ends came to 8 bases. The CDR3 totals 14 residues. CDR1 is SGHNT, CDR2 YENEEA, per germline. The chain's CDR3 is CASSLGGANTEAFF. The CDR3 DNA reads as TGTGCCAGCAGCTTAGGGGGCGCAAACACTGAAGCTTTCTTT.

V and J are TRBV7-9 and TRBJ1-3; TRBD1 is a possible D gene (6 bases). The DNA end favors TRBJ2-2, so the J call may be wrong. The CDR3 consists of 16 residues. Germline values: CDR1 SEHNR, CDR2 FQNEAQ (reference sequence). The CDR3 DNA reads as TGTGCCAGCAGCGCACAGGGAACGCTGAACACCGGGGAGCTGTTTTTT. Its translation is CASSAQGTLNTGELFF.

V usage is TRBV10-3 and J usage is TRBJ1-5; 9 nucleotides match TRBD1. CDR3 length: 16 residues. Unmatched junction bases numbered 5, after V lost 3 bases and J lost 2 bases. Germline CDR1 and CDR2: ENHRY and SYGVKD. Here the CDR3 DNA reads TGTGCCATCAGTGACCCCGACAGGGGGGGCAATCAGCCCCAGCATTTT. Encoded protein: CAISDPDRGGNQPQHF.

J is TRBJ1-3 and V is TRBV19; TRBD1 matches at 8 bases. Trimming removed 9 bases from V and 2 bases from J; junction bases left unmatched: 12. The CDR3 has 16 amino acids. Germline CDR1 reads LNHDA; CDR2 reads SQIVND (reference sequence). This chain's CDR3 is CASHPDRGVAGNTIYF. Here the CDR3 DNA reads TGTGCCAGCCATCCTGACAGGGGAGTTGCTGGAAACACCATATATTTT.

The chain uses TRBV5-1 and TRBJ1-1; the D gene is possibly TRBD1 (6 bases). The germline V gene encodes CDR1 SGHRS and CDR2 YFSETQ. Trimming took off 2 bases at V and 0 bases at J, with 11 bases between the two ends. The CDR3 length is 15 residues. The CDR3 sequence is CASSLGQIMNTEAFF. The DNA for the CDR3 is TGCGCCAGCAGCTTAGGACAGATTATGAACACTGAAGCTTTCTTT.

The V call is TRBV9, the J call TRBJ2-2; D is ambiguous. V was pared by 0 bases and J by 1 base, with 7 bases between. The CDR3 is made up of 15 amino acids. CDR1 and CDR2 (germline): SGDLS, YYNGEE. CDR3: CASSVEPGNTGELFF. The DNA of the CDR3 is TGTGCCAGCAGCGTAGAGCCGGGGAACACCGGGGAGCTGTTTTTT.

This clone was recorded a few times. CDR3 region: CASSFGNGYEQYF. CDR3 sequence (DNA): TGTGCCAGCAGTTTTGGAAATGGCTACGAGCAGTACTTC. This chain connects TRBV28 to TRBJ2-7; D unresolved. Per germline, CDR1 MDHEN and CDR2 SYDVKM. The CDR3 loop spans 13 amino acids. Trimming removed 3 bases from V and 3 bases from J, with 9 bases in between.

The rearrangement joins TRBV7-2 to TRBJ2-5; TRBD1 aligns across 9 bases. Trimming took 6 bases from V and 8 from J; bases not matched to a gene: 10. Germline CDR1 reads SGHTA; CDR2 reads FQGNSA. The CDR3 covers 14 residues. CDR3 residues: CASSPPGQGRTQYF. DNA of the CDR3: TGTGCCAGCAGTCCCCCGGGACAGGGTCGAACCCAGTACTTC. Complete variable domain (other parts from reference TRBV7-2 and TRBJ2-5): GAGVSQSPSNKVTEKGKDVELRCDPISGHTALYWYRQSLGQGLEFLIYFQGNSAPDKSGLPSDRFSAERTGGSVSTLTIQRTQQEDSAVYLCASSPPGQGRTQYFGPGTRLLVL.

The chain recombines TRBV7-8 with TRBJ2-1; 11 bases agree with TRBD1. Germline assignment: CDR1 SGHVS and CDR2 FQNEAQ. V gave up 4 bases and J gave up 1 base; unmatched junction bases: 6. There are 17 residues in the CDR3. The CDR3 region is CASSWEGQGDSYNEQFF. DNA for the CDR3: TGTGCCAGCAGCTGGGAGGGACAGGGGGATTCCTACAATGAGCAGTTCTTC.

The rearrangement joins TRBV23-1 to TRBJ2-7, with D perhaps given as TRBD1 or TRBD2 (5 bases each). TRBV23-1 is treated as an ORF (open reading frame) with a function not yet certain. Trimming took 7 bases from V and 3 from J, leaving 22 bases between them. The CDR3 consists of 16 residues. CDR3 protein: CASTPEKRDLIYEQYV. The CDR3 DNA follows: TGCGCCAGCACCCCCGAGAAAAGGGACCTTATCTACGAGCAGTACGTC.

The V call is TRBV9, the J call TRBJ1-2, with D possibly TRBD1 on 6 matching bases. V shed 3 bases and J shed 4 bases, with 13 bases lying between them. The CDR3 totals 14 residues. CDR1 is SGDLS and CDR2 is YYNGEE in the germline V gene. CDR3 coding DNA: TGTGCCAGCAGCGGCAGGGGTCCCGGCTATGGCTACACCTTC. This codes for CASSGRGPGYGYTF. Filled out from reference TRBV9 and TRBJ1-2, the complete variable domain reads DSGVTQTPKHLITATGQRVTLRCSPRSGDLSVYWYQQSLDQGLQFLIQYYNGEERAKGNILERFSAQQFPDLHSELNLSSLELGDSALYFCASSGRGPGYGYTFGSGTRLTVV.

With respect to this clone: A junction boundary mismatches the germline segment, possibly from a read error. The rearrangement joins TRBV7-7 to TRBJ2-2; the D is unclear. The CDR3 covers 14 residues. The germline V gene encodes CDR1 SSHAT and CDR2 FNYEAQ (reference sequence). The CDR3 DNA follows: TGTGCTAGCAGCTTAGAAGGGAACACCGGGGAGCTGTTTTTT. Translated: CASSLEGNTGELFF.

The chain has TRBV5-6 and TRBJ2-1; TRBD1 or TRBD2 may be the D gene (5 bases each). Looked up from germline, CDR1 is SGHDT and CDR2 is YYEEEE. The V end was cut by 6 bases, the J end by 8 bases, with 12 bases between. The CDR3 loop spans 12 amino acids. The CDR3 DNA follows: TGTGCCAGCACCTTCCGGGGCGATGAGCAGTTCTTC. Its translation is CASTFRGDEQFF.

V usage is TRBV6-5 and J usage is TRBJ1-2; D is unresolved. The CDR3 consists of 15 residues. CDR1 is MNHEY, CDR2 SVGAGI, per germline. V lost 0 bases to trimming and J lost 1 base, with 9 bases between them. CDR3 in amino acids: CASSYSSLSNYGYTF. In DNA, the CDR3 is TGTGCCAGCAGTTACTCGAGTTTGAGTAACTATGGCTACACCTTC.

This chain joins TRBV11-2 and TRBJ2-3; possible D gene TRBD1, 5 bases. V shed 3 bases and J shed 4 bases, with 11 bases lying between them. The CDR3 contains 14 residues. The V gene's germline CDR1 is SGHAT and CDR2 FQNNGV. This CDR3 is CASSFQGSADTQYF. DNA of the CDR3: TGTGCCAGCAGCTTTCAGGGATCGGCAGATACGCAGTATTTT.

The sample holds one count of this clone. The J gene is TRBJ2-5, the V gene TRBV9, with 14 bases identical to TRBD2. In germline, CDR1 is SGDLS, CDR2 YYNGEE. After removal of 3 bases from V and 1 base from J, the junction contained 5 bases not matched to a gene. This CDR3 has 17 residues. This CDR3 reads CASSGGTSGGFQETQYF. The CDR3 coding sequence is TGTGCCAGCAGCGGGGGGACTAGCGGGGGATTCCAAGAGACCCAGTACTTC.

V usage is TRBV9 and J usage is TRBJ1-1; no clear D. Germline CDR1 and CDR2: SGDLS and YYNGEE. Trimming removed 3 bases from V and 0 bases from J, with 9 bases in between. The CDR3 spans 14 residues. The CDR3 DNA sequence: TGTGCCAGCAGCGCTTCGACGGTGAACACTGAAGCTTTCTTT. Its translation is CASSASTVNTEAFF.

The CDR3 loop is CASSLLAGDSDTQYF. CDR3 DNA: TGTGCCAGCTCACTACTAGCGGGGGACTCAGATACGCAGTATTTT. The V and J genes are TRBV6-1 and TRBJ2-3; 11 nucleotides agree with TRBD2. The CDR3 extends over 15 amino acids. The germline gives CDR1 MNHNS, CDR2 SASEGT. V dropped 8 bases and J dropped 4; count of bases not matched to a gene: 8.